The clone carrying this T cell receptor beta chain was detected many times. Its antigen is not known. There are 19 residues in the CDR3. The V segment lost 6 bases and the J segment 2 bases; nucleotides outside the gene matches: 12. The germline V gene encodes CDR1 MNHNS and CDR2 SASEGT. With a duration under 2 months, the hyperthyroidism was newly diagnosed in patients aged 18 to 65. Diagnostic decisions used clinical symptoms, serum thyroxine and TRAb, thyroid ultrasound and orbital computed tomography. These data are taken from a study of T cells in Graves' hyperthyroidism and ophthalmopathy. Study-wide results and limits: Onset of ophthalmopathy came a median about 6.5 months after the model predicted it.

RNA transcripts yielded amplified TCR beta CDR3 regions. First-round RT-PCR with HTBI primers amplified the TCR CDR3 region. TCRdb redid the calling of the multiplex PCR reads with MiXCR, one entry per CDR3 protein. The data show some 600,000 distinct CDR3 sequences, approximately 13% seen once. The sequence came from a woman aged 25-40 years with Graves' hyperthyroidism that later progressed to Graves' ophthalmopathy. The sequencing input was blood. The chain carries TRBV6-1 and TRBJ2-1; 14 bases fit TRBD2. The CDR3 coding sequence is TGTGCCAGCAGCCTACAGGGGACTAGCGGGAGTGGAGCCTACAATGAGCAGTTCTTC. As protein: CASSLQGTSGSGAYNEQFF.